This TCR beta chain was identified during a study of PD-1 blockade in classical Hodgkin lymphoma. TCRdb's table, derived via immunoSEQ multiplex PCR, lists solely in-frame clones and lacks some. Here the sample spans 10,000 to 15,000 clones, around 90% being singletons. Each patient's relapse followed autologous stem cell transplantation, and brentuximab vedotin exposure varied. Magnetic negative selection served to purify CD4+ T cells out of PBMCs that had been thawed. Germline loops: CDR1 LNHDA, CDR2 SQIVND (reference sequence). The CDR3 contains 16 residues. Trimming removed 2 bases from V and 4 bases from J; junction bases left unmatched: 8.

This sequence originates from a human donor with classical Hodgkin lymphoma. The material sequenced was CD4+ T cells from blood, taken at baseline. This rearrangement joins TRBV19 to TRBJ1-2; 9 bases fit TRBD1. This CDR3 reads CASSISGTGTSYGYTF. CDR3 bases: TGTGCCAGTAGTATATCCGGGACAGGGACGAGCTATGGCTACACCTTC.